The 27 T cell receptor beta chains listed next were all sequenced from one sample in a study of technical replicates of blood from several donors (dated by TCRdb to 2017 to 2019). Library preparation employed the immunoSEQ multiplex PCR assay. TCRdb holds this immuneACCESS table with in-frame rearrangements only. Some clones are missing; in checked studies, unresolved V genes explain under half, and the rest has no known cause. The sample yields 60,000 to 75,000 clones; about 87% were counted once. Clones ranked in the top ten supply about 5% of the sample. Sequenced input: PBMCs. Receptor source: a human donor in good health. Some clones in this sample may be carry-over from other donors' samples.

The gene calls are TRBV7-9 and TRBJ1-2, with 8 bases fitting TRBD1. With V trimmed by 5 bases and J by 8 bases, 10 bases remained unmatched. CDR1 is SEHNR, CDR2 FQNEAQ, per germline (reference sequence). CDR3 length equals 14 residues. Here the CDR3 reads CASSPGTGPGGYTF. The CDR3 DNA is TGTGCCAGCAGCCCAGGGACAGGTCCGGGCGGCTACACCTTC. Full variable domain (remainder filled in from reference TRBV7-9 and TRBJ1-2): DTGVSQNPRHKITKRGQNVTFRCDPISEHNRLYWYRQTLGQGPEFLTYFQNEAQLEKSRLLSDRFSAERPKGSFSTLEIQRTEQGDSAMYLCASSPGTGPGGYTFGSGTRLTVV.

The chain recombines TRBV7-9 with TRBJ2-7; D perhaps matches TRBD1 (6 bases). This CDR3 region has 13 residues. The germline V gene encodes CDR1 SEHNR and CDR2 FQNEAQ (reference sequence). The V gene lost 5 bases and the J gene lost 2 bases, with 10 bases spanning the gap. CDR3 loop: CASSHTGPYEQYF. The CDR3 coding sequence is TGTGCCAGCAGCCATACAGGGCCCTACGAGCAGTACTTC.

The CDR3 sequence: CASSTRTSGSHEQYF. The CDR3 region has the DNA TGTGCCAGCAGTACGCGGACTAGCGGGAGTCACGAGCAGTACTTC. The chain has TRBV2 and TRBJ2-7; 13 bases are a match to TRBD2. Germline V gene data show CDR1 as SNHLY and CDR2 as FYNNEI. The trim removed 5 bases at V and 5 bases at J, leaving 6 bases unmatched. The CDR3 length is 15 residues.

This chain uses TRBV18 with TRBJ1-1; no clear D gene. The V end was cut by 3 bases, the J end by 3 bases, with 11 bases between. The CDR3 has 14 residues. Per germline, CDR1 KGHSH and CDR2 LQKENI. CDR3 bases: TGTGCCAGCTCACCGGGGAGGGTTTACACTGAAGCTTTCTTT. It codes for CASSPGRVYTEAFF. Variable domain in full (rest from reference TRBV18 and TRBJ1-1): NAGVMQNPRHLVRRRGQEARLRCSPMKGHSHVYWYRQLPEEGLKFMVYLQKENIIDESGMPKERFSAEFPKEGPSILRIQQVVRGDSAAYFCASSPGRVYTEAFFGQGTRLTVV.

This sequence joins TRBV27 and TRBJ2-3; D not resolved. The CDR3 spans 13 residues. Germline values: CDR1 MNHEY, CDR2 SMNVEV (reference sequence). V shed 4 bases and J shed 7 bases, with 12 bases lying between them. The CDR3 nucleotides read TGTGCCAGCAGTTCGTCGACTGGATATACGCAGTATTTT. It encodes CASSSSTGYTQYF.

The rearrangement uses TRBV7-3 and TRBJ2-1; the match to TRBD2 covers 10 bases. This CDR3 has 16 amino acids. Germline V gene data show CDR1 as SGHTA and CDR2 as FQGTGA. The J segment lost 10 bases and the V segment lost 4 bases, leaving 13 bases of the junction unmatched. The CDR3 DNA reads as TGTGCCAGCAGCTCTCAAGGACTAGCGGTACGACGAGAGCAGTTCTTC. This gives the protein CASSSQGLAVRREQFF.

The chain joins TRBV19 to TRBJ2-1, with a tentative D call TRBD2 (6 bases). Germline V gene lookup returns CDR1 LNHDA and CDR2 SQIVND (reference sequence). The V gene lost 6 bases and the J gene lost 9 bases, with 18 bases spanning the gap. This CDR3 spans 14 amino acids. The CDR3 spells CASSPEARGSEQFF. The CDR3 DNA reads TGTGCCAGTAGCCCGGAGGCCCGGGGGAGTGAGCAGTTCTTC.

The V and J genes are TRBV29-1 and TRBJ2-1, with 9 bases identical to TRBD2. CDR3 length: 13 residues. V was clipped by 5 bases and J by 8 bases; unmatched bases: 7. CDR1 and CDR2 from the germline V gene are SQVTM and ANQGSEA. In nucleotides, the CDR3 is TGCAGCGTTCGCGGGAGGGGATCCGATGAGCAGTTCTTC. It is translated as CSVRGRGSDEQFF.

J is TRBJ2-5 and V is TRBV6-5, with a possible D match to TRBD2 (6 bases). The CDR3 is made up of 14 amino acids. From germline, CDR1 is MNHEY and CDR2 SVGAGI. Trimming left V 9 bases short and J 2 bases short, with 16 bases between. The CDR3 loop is CASRVGGLQETQYF. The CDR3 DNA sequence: TGTGCCAGTAGGGTCGGGGGTCTTCAAGAGACCCAGTACTTC.

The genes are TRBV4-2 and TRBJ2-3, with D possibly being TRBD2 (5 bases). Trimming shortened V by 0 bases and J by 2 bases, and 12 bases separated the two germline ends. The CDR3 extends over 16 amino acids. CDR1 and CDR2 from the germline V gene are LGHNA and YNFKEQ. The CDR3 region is CASSQEGRVYTDTQYF. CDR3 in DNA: TGTGCCAGCAGCCAAGAAGGGCGGGTCTACACAGATACGCAGTATTTT.

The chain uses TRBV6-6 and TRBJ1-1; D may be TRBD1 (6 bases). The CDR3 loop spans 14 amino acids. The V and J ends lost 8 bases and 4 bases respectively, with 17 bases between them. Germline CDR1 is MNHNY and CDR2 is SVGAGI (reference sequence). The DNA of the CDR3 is TGTGCCAGCTCCATCTCAGGGGAGGGCACTGAAGCTTTCTTT. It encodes CASSISGEGTEAFF.

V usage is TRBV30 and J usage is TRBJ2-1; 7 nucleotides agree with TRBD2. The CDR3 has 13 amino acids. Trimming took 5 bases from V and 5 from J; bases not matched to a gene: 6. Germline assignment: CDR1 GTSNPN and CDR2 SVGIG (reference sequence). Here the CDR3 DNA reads TGTGCCTGGTGGGGGACTATAAACAATGAGCAGTTCTTC. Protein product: CAWWGTINNEQFF.

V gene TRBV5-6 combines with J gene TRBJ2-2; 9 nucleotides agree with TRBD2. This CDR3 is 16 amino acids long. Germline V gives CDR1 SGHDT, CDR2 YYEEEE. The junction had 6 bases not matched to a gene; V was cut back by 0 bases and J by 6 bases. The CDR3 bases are TGTGCCAGCAGCTTGGCCGGGACTAGCTACTCCGGGGAGCTGTTTTTT. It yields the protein CASSLAGTSYSGELFF.

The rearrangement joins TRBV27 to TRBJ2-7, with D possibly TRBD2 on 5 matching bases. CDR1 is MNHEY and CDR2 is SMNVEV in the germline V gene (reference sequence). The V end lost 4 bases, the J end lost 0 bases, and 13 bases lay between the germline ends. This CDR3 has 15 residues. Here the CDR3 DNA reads TGTGCCAGCAGTTCCTGGACGGGAAGCTCCTACGAGCAGTACTTC. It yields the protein CASSSWTGSSYEQYF.

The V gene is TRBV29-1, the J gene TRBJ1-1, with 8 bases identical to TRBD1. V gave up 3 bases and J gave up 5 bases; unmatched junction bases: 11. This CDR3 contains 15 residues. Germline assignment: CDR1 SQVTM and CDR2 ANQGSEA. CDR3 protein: CSVEEDRVQGTEAFF. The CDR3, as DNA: TGCAGCGTTGAGGAGGACAGGGTCCAAGGTACTGAAGCTTTCTTT.

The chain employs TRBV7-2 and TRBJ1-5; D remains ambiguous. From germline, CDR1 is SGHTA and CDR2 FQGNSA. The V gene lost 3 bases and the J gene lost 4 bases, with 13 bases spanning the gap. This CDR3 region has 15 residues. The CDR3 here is CASSFGQVRNQPQHF. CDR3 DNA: TGTGCCAGCAGCTTCGGCCAGGTCCGAAATCAGCCCCAGCATTTT. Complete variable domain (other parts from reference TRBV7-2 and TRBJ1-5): GAGVSQSPSNKVTEKGKDVELRCDPISGHTALYWYRQSLGQGLEFLIYFQGNSAPDKSGLPSDRFSAERTGGSVSTLTIQRTQQEDSAVYLCASSFGQVRNQPQHFGDGTRLSIL.

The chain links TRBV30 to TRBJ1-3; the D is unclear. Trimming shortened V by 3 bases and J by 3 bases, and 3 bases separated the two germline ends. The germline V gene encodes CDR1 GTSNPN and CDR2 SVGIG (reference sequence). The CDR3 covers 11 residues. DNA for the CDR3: TGTGCCTGGAGCCTTGGAAACACCATATATTTT. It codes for CAWSLGNTIYF.

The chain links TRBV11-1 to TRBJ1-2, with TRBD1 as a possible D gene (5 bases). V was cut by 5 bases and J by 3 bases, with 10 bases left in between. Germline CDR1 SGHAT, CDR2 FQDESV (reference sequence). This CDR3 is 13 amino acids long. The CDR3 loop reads CASSGAPHYGYTF. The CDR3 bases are TGTGCCAGCAGCGGGGCCCCCCACTATGGCTACACCTTC.

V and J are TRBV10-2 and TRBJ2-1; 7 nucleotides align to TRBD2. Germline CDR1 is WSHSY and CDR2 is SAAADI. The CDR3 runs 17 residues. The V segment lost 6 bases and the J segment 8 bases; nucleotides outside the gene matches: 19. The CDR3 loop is CASSPQREGGPGHEQFF. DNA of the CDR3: TGCGCCAGCAGCCCCCAGAGGGAGGGAGGGCCAGGTCATGAGCAGTTCTTC.

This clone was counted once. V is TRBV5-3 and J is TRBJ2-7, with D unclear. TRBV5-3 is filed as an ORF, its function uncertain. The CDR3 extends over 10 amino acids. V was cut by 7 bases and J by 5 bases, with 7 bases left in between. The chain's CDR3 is CARLKNEQYF. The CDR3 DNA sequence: TGTGCCAGACTAAAAAACGAGCAGTACTTC.

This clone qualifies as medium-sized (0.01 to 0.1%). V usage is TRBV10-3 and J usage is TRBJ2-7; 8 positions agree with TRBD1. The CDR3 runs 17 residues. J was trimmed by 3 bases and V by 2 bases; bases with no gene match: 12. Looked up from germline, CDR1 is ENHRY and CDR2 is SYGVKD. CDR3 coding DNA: TGTGCCATCAGTGAGCTCCGGGACAGGAGAAAGGGCTACGAGCAGTACTTC. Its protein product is CAISELRDRRKGYEQYF.

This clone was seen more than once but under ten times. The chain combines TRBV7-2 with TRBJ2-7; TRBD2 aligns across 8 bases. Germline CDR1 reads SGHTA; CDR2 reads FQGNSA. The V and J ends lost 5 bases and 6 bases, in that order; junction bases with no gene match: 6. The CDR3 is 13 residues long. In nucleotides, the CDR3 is TGTGCCAGCAGCCCTGAAAGCGGGGGCGAGCAGTACTTC. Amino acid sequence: CASSPESGGEQYF.

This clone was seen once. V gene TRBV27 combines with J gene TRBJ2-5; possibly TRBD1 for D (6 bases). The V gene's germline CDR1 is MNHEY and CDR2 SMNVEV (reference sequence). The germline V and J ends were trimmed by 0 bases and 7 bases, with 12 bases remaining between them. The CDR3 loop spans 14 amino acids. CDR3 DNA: TGTGCCAGCAGTTTATCTCCAGGGGCTTTGACCCAGTACTTC. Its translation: CASSLSPGALTQYF.

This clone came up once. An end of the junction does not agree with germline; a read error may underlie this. The CDR3 protein is CASSLDRPAVLF. The DNA for the CDR3 is TGTGCCAGCAGCTTAGACAGGCCGGCAGTTCTCTTT. The chain combines TRBV7-9 with TRBJ1-1; D may be TRBD1 (5 bases). Germline-derived CDR1 and CDR2 are SEHNR and FQNEAQ (reference sequence). The CDR3 consists of 12 residues.

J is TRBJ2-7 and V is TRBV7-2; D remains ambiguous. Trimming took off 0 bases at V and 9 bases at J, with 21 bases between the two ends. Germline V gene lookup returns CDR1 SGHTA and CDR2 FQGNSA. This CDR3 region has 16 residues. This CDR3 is CASSLAAPVGNIGQYF. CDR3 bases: TGTGCCAGCAGCTTAGCAGCCCCGGTGGGCAATATAGGGCAGTACTTC.

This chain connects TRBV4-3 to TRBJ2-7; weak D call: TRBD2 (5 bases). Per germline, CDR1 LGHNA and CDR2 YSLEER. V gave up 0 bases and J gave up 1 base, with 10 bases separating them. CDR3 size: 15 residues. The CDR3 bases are TGCGCCAGCAGCCAAGATGCGGGCGGTTCCTACGAGCAGTACTTC. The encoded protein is CASSQDAGGSYEQYF.

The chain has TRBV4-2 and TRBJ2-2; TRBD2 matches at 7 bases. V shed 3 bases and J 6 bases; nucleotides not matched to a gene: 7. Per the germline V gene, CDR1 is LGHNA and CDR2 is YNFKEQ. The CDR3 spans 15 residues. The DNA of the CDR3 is TGTGCCAGCAGCCACTCGGGGCGGGAGTCCGGGGAGCTGTTTTTT. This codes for CASSHSGRESGELFF.